This TCR beta chain was documented in a study of cytomegalovirus exposure and HLA in healthy donors. Study overall: Out of roughly 200 million T cells, an earlier analysis found around 120 million unique TCR beta sequences in total.

This clone came up once. What it binds is not known. The CDR3 is 15 residues long. Germline V lookup: CDR1 LNHDA, CDR2 SQIVND (reference sequence). V was pared by 0 bases and J by 6 bases, with 7 bases of the junction left unmatched. General observations from the study: Roughly uniform sequencing depth across donors was assumed, possibly incorrectly.

In the PCR, 60 Vbeta and 13 Jbeta primers were used. The table came from immunoSEQ multiplex PCR; TCRdb's copy has only in-frame clones and leaves some out. The data hold some 120,000 clones, with around 72% observed a single time. This sequence originates from a man aged 30-40 years in good health and CMV-seronegative. The sequenced sample consisted of PBMCs. The chain joins TRBV19 to TRBJ1-1; 7 bases align to TRBD1. The CDR3 DNA reads TGTGCCAGTAGTATAGAGCCAGCAGGGGGTCCTGAAGCTTTCTTT. It yields the protein CASSIEPAGGPEAFF. The whole variable domain, filled in from reference TRBV19 and TRBJ1-1, reads DGGITQSPKYLFRKEGQNVTLSCEQNLNHDAMYWYRQDPGQGLRLIYYSQIVNDFQKGDIAEGYSVSREKKESFPLTVTSAQKNPTAFYLCASSIEPAGGPEAFFGQGTRLTVV.